The clone carrying this TCR beta chain has just one count. CDR1 and CDR2 from the germline V gene are MNHEY and SVGEGT. This CDR3 has 15 amino acids. J lost 4 bases, V lost 6 bases, and 12 bases had no gene match. Sequenced by immunoSEQ multiplex PCR; TCRdb stores in-frame clones only, minus some. This repertoire shows some 30,000 clones, roughly nine tenths found once; its top ten account for roughly 7.9%. This entry is derived from a study of blood T cell repertoires in COVID-19. Looking at the study overall: Material from acute and convalescent COVID-19 was sourced from the United States, Italy and Spain. PBMCs, B-cell-depleted T cells, or T cells were the source of the cDNA or gDNA that made up the material.

The receptor comes from a man in his 70s with active or convalescent COVID-19. Sequencing was performed on peripheral blood. V gene TRBV6-2 or TRBV6-3 combines with J gene TRBJ2-7, with 7 nucleotides matching TRBD1. The CDR3 DNA sequence: TGTGCCAGCAGCCCGGGACAGCCTAGAGCATACGAGCAGTACGTC. It translates to CASSPGQPRAYEQYV.